The present T cell receptor beta chain was sequenced within a study of blood T cell repertoires in COVID-19 (dated by TCRdb to the early 2020s). With regard to the full study: Samples from collaborators originated in the United States, Italy and Spain and spanned both the acute and convalescent phases of COVID-19. A de-identified subject ID, COVID-19 status, age in years and sex were almost always included in the sample metadata. The samples were drawn from the first 160 participants of the ongoing ImmuneRACE study and from 1,254 subjects provided by 6 global collaborators. HLA class I and class II types, where available, came from metadata supplied by the sample provider rather than from assay-based typing. The material from the prospective study consisted of cDNA or gDNA derived from T cells, B-cell-depleted T cells, or PBMCs. The repertoires were released in a freely available public database meant as a resource for research on the immune response to SARS-CoV-2. The dataset comprised deeply sampled blood TCRbeta repertoires from subjects exposed to, actively infected with, or recovered from COVID-19. Points the paper makes about the study in general: Clinical and demographic metadata were provided uncurated, with the amount varying by source and participant.

Collaborating institutions collected whole blood in K2EDTA tubes following their own protocols. For TCRbeta analysis, collaborator samples were shipped as frozen whole blood, as isolated PBMCs, or as DNA extracted from either sample type. Comment on this clone: Its antigen is not yet known. Base quality data are lacking; no much larger clone is found one base away.

The germline V gene (reference sequence) gives CDR1 as MNHNY and CDR2 as SVGAGI. Trimming removed 5 bases from V and 3 bases from J, leaving 13 bases between the germline ends. The CDR3, from cysteine to phenylalanine, totals 14 residues. CDR3 DNA only is kept here, 42 bases in frame from base 1. TCRbeta CDR3 regions were amplified from genomic DNA by means of the immunoSEQ Assay, a bias-controlled multiplex PCR. On the study's bioinformatics: Nucleated cell counts per sample were estimated from amplification of reference gene primers within the assay. To quantify the absolute abundance of each unique TCRbeta CDR3 rearrangement, sequence reads were collapsed and filtered. For each sample, productive Simpson clonality was calculated by taking the square root of Simpson's diversity index across productive rearrangements. TCRdb limited this immuneACCESS table to in-frame rearrangements with V and J called. A share of clones is missing; checked studies link under half to unresolved V genes, and the rest is unexplained. Clonal size and the V and J genes are those of that table, whereas D and trimming came from the DNA. Counted in this sample were about 150,000 clones; about 85% of them appeared once. Roughly 2.7% of the sample comes from the top ten.

Sequencing was done on a sample of peripheral blood. The source is a human donor with acute or convalescent COVID-19. The donor label of this sample is uncertain. The V and J genes are TRBV6-6 and TRBJ1-1; TRBD1 is a weak D gene call, 5 bases matching. The CDR3 protein sequence reads: CASSAETAYTEAFF. The sequence in DNA is TGTGCCAGCAGTGCGGAGACAGCGTACACTGAAGCTTTCTTT.